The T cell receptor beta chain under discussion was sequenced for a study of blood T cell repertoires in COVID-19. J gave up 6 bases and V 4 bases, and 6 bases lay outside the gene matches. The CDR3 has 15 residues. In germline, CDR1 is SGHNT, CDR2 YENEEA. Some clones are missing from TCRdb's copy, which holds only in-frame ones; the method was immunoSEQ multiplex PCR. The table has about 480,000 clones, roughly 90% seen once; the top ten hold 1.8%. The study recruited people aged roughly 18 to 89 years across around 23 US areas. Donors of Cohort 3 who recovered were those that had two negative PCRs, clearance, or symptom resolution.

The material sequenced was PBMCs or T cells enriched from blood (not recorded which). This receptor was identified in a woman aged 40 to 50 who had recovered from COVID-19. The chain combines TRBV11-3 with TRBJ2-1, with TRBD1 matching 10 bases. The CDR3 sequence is CASSSRTGGINEQFF. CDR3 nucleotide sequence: TGTGCCAGCAGCTCCAGGACAGGGGGTATCAATGAGCAGTTCTTC.